One T cell receptor (beta chain) is described in this entry. As yet, its antigen is unknown. This sample is part of a study of T cell responses to AZD1222 COVID-19 vaccine. Study-wide findings and caveats: Spike-specific TCR repertoires showed rising breadth and depth after two AZD1222 doses. Only six individuals given AZD1222 were seropositive at baseline. Donors were mostly white British, more females; clonal diversity possibly underestimated. In all cases, repertoires were sampled only after the peak T cell response.

The germline V and J ends were trimmed by 0 bases and 8 bases, with 15 bases remaining between them. The length of the CDR3 is 15 residues. The germline CDR1 and CDR2 sequences are SGHKS and YYEKEE (reference sequence). The repertoire was sequenced with immunoSEQ multiplex PCR; TCRdb's copy has only in-frame clones and lacks some. The table includes fewer than 70,000 clones, roughly 89% detected once. The rearrangement joins TRBV5-5 to TRBJ2-1; maybe TRBD2 (5 bases). The starting material was peripheral blood, obtained on day 0 of AZD1222 vaccination. The clonotype comes from an adult in good health. In nucleotides, the CDR3 is TGTGCCAGCAGCTTGGGAGAGACTACCCTCGATGAGCAGTTCTTC. It translates to CASSLGETTLDEQFF.